This is a list of T cell receptor beta chains from one sample in a study of cytomegalovirus exposure and HLA in healthy donors. Measured with immunoSEQ multiplex PCR; TCRdb has only the in-frame clones, and not every one. The sample yields approximately 150,000 clones, 84% seen once. Sequenced: PBMCs. The receptors here all came from a man aged 30 to 39 in good health and CMV-seronegative. The conserved cysteine and the conserved F or W are not part of the CDR3 here. A D gene is named only where the DNA matches it firmly.

d_gene,j_gene,v_gene,CDR3aa
TRBD2,TRBJ2-2,TRBV5-1,ASSLLAGGTTGELF
TRBD2,TRBJ2-1,TRBV7-2,ASSLEGGGRYEQF
NA,TRBJ2-2,TRBV28,ASSPRPLSGELF
NA,TRBJ1-2,TRBV7-2,ASSLPGLGYT
NA,TRBJ1-2,TRBV6-1,ASSFPTVYYGYT
NA,NA,TRBV27,ASSPSPSYEQY
TRBD2,TRBJ2-7,TRBV14,ASSPLAGSREQY
NA,TRBJ1-1,TRBV27,ASSRAGMNTEAF
NA,TRBJ2-4,TRBV5-6,ASSLAGVQNIQY
NA,TRBJ2-7,TRBV5-1,ASSLGQTISYEQY
TRBD1,TRBJ1-5,TRBV7-2,ASSQWTGNQPQH
TRBD1,TRBJ2-1,TRBV11-3,ASTSPGQGYNEQF
TRBD2,TRBJ2-3,TRBV6-5,ATTSGLRDTQY
NA,TRBJ2-3,TRBV30,AWSGGDTQY
NA,TRBJ2-2,TRBV7-2,ASSLYPQYTGELF
TRBD1,TRBJ2-2,TRBV6-4,ASSGQGMDTGELF
NA,TRBJ2-7,TRBV30,AWRRGGLAYEQY
TRBD1,TRBJ1-5,TRBV14,ASSKPTGTGDSYSNQPQH
TRBD1,TRBJ1-2,TRBV30,AWSVDRVGGYT
TRBD1,TRBJ1-1,TRBV14,ASSQGIGQGFFTEAF
NA,TRBJ1-6,TRBV4-1,ASSPQGVSPLH
TRBD2,TRBJ2-3,TRBV11-3,ASSSWTSGRTDTQY
TRBD1,TRBJ2-1,TRBV27,ASSLDRGGNEQF
NA,TRBJ1-1,TRBV12-5,ASGLKGSSEEAF
NA,TRBJ1-5,TRBV7-2,ASSRQQGSNQPQH
NA,TRBJ1-1,TRBV27,ASKREGTEAF
NA,TRBJ1-2,TRBV28,AIRKTGLYGYT
TRBD2,TRBJ2-1,TRBV6-5,ASSPRLASNEQF
NA,TRBJ1-2,TRBV29-1,SLQLSDRANGYT
NA,TRBJ1-4,TRBV7-9,ASRQAATNEKLF
TRBD2,TRBJ2-1,TRBV10-2,ASSESVRTRGMDEQF
NA,TRBJ1-5,TRBV18,ASSPGLSSNQPQH
NA,TRBJ1-4,TRBV29-1,SVAQGKEKLF
TRBD1,NA,TRBV4-1,ASSRKGQGGGDEQY
NA,TRBJ2-7,TRBV18,ASSPGRYEQY
TRBD2,TRBJ2-5,TRBV15,ATSFPGGRQETQY
NA,TRBJ2-1,TRBV5-1,ASSLVGGSYNEQF
NA,TRBJ1-5,TRBV30,AWSFPRTVSNQPQH
TRBD1,TRBJ2-7,TRBV5-1,ASSLRTGEYEQY
NA,TRBJ2-2,TRBV11-2,ASSLAGGTVTGELF
TRBD1,TRBJ1-1,TRBV5-1,ASSFGDRGKTEAF
NA,TRBJ1-1,TRBV2,ASTSGWTEAF
NA,TRBJ2-1,TRBV25-1,ASSELYRGGDEQF
TRBD1,TRBJ1-1,TRBV5-5,ASSFTGGGETEAF
NA,TRBJ2-1,TRBV12-5,ASGLGRANEQF
TRBD1,TRBJ2-7,TRBV6-5,ASSLVPTGGYEQY
NA,TRBJ2-3,TRBV5-6,ASRSGRQGSLLSTDTQY
NA,TRBJ2-5,TRBV7-2,ASSLNTVPTQY
TRBD2,TRBJ2-5,TRBV6-5,ASSYLAGEVETQY
NA,TRBJ2-3,TRBV10-2,ASSENSHPSTQY
NA,TRBJ1-3,TRBV7-5,VRSIRDLGNTIY
TRBD1,TRBJ2-5,TRBV4-1,ASSPGTGQETQY
TRBD2,TRBJ2-2,TRBV29-1,SVKLAGPGELF